Listed here are 3 T cell receptor beta chains from one sample, sequenced in a study of shared clonotypes between healthy human individuals. Assay: immunoSEQ multiplex PCR; the TCRdb copy retains only in-frame clones and omits some. The sample holds 2,500,000 or so clones; over 85% are singletons and the top ten take about 0.39%. The sample was naive CD4+ T cells from PBMCs. Subset indicated: CD45RA+ positively selected. These receptors came from a man between 18 and 35 years old in good health. Some clones in this sample may be carry-over from other donors' samples.

In regard to this clone: This sample includes further DNA sequences coding for the same CDR3. J is TRBJ2-1 and V is TRBV5-1; D gene ambiguous. From germline, CDR1 is SGHRS and CDR2 YFSETQ. The V end lost 0 bases, the J end lost 2 bases, and 6 bases lay between the germline ends. The CDR3 is 14 residues long. CDR3 bases: TGCGCCAGCAGCTTGGGGCCCACCTACAATGAGCAGTTCTTC. It is translated as CASSLGPTYNEQFF.

This chain links TRBV7-9 with TRBJ2-7; possible D gene TRBD2, 6 bases. V shed 5 bases and J shed 5 bases, with 16 bases lying between them. The CDR3 length is 14 residues. Per germline, CDR1 SEHNR and CDR2 FQNEAQ (reference sequence). The CDR3 coding sequence is TGTGCCAGCAGCCCCATCGGGGGTATCGACGAGCAGTACTTC. It codes for CASSPIGGIDEQYF.

For the CDR3, the DNA is TGCGCCAGCGGACTGACTAGCGGGAATGTCCCAGATACGCAGTATTTT. Translation: CASGLTSGNVPDTQYF. The gene calls are TRBV23-1 and TRBJ2-3; 11 nucleotides match TRBD2. TRBV23-1 carries the ORF label, with uncertain function. This CDR3 is 16 amino acids long. With 8 bases clipped from V and 4 bases from J, the junction kept 11 bases outside the gene matches.